This TCR beta chain came from a study of blood T cell repertoires in COVID-19. Study at large: Researchers got acute and convalescent COVID-19 samples from the United States, Italy and Spain. PBMCs, B-cell-depleted T cells, or T cells provided the cDNA or gDNA that made up the material.

TCRdb keeps only in-frame clones here, not all; method: immunoSEQ multiplex PCR. The table has about 110,000 clones, roughly two thirds seen once. Germline CDR1 is SGHRS and CDR2 is YFSETQ. Germline trimming cut 4 bases from V and 4 bases from J; bases unmatched to any gene: 7. The CDR3 spans 16 residues. V and J are TRBV5-1 and TRBJ2-2; 10 bases agree with TRBD2. Sequenced input: peripheral blood. This TCR was sampled from a human donor with acute or convalescent COVID-19. The donor label of this sample is uncertain. The CDR3 loop is CASSRASGGSTGELFF. The CDR3 nucleotides are TGCGCCAGCAGCAGGGCTAGCGGGGGATCCACCGGGGAGCTGTTTTTT.